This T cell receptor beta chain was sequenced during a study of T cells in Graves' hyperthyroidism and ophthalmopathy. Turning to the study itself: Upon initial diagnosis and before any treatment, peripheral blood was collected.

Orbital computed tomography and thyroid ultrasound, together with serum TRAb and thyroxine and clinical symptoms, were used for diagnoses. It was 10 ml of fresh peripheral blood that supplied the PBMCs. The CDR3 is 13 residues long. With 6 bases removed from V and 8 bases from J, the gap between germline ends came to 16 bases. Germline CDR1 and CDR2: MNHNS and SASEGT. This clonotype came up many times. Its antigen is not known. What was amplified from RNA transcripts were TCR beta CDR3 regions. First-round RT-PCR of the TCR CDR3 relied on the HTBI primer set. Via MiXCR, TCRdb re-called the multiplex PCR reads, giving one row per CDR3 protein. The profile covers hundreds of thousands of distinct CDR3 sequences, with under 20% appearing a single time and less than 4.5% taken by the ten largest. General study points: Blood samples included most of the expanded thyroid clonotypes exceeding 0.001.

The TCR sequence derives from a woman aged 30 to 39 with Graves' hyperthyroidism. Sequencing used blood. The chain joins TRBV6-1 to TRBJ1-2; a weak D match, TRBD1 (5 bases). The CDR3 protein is CASSPVQGSGYTF. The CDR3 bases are TGTGCCAGCAGCCCGGTGCAGGGCTCGGGCTACACCTTC.